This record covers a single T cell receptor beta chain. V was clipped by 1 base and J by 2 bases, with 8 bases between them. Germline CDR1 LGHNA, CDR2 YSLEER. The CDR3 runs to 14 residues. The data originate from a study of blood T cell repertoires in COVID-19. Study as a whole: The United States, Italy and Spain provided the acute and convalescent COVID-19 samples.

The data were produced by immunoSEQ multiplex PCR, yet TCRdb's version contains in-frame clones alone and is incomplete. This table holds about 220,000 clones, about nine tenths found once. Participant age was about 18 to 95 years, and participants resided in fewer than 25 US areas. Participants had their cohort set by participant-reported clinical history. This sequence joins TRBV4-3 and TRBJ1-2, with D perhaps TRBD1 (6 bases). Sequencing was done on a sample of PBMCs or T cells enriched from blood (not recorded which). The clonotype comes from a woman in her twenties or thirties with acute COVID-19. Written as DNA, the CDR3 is TGCGCCAGCAGCCAAGGTGGGACAAACTATGGCTACACCTTC. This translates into CASSQGGTNYGYTF.